Described below is a single TCR beta chain sequence and its context. Its antigen remains unknown. The data are from a study of vaccination effects on CD4 cells after COVID-19. Produced via immunoSEQ multiplex PCR; TCRdb's table is partial and in-frame only. The sample includes fewer than 65,000 clones, about four fifths of them seen just once. V was shortened by 3 bases and J by 5 bases, with 12 bases between the two germline ends. The CDR3 has 14 amino acids. CDR1 and CDR2 from the germline V gene are SEHNR and FQNEAQ (reference sequence). Antigen-specific CD4+ T cells were expanded (with viral peptide pools) by the ViraFEST assay ahead of sequencing. CD4+ T cells were isolated after less than 12 days of culture.

The sample consisted of CD4+ T cells from PBMCs cultured with HCoV-229E spike peptides, taken before COVID-19 vaccination. The chain uses TRBV7-9 and TRBJ2-3, with D perhaps matching TRBD1 (6 bases). This sequence originates from a human donor who received a COVID-19 vaccine. The CDR3 DNA sequence: TGTGCCAGCAGCTTCCCAACAGGGAAAGATACGCAGTATTTT. It specifies CASSFPTGKDTQYF.